These 10 T cell receptor beta chains originate from one sample sequenced in a study of CD8 T cells in Susac syndrome. RNA, at about 0.5 to 1 ug, was reverse transcribed with random hexamers. TCRdb redid the calling of the immunoSEQ multiplex PCR reads with MiXCR, one entry per CDR3 protein. The sample comprises 250,000 to 300,000 distinct CDR3 sequences, approximately 91% of which are singletons, and approximately 0.18% rests with the top ten. Input material: CD8+ T cells from PBMCs. All receptors derive from a human donor with multiple sclerosis.

J is TRBJ2-1 and V is TRBV28; 9 bases are a match to TRBD1. Losses at the gene ends were 6 bases for V and 6 bases for J; bases not matched to a gene: 6. This CDR3 has 14 residues. Germline CDR1 MDHEN, CDR2 SYDVKM. CDR3 sequence: CASSPGTGTNEQFF. The CDR3 DNA sequence: TGTGCCAGCAGCCCCGGGACAGGGACCAATGAGCAGTTCTTC. The full variable domain, completed using reference TRBV28 and TRBJ2-1, is DVKVTQSSRYLVKRTGEKVFLECVQDMDHENMFWYRQDPGLGLRLIYFSYDVKMKEKGDIPEGYSVSREKKERFSLILESASTNQTSMYLCASSPGTGTNEQFFGPGTRLTVL.

The genes are TRBV9 and TRBJ2-5; TRBD2 matches at 10 bases. The germline gives CDR1 SGDLS, CDR2 YYNGEE. There are 16 residues in the CDR3. The V and J ends lost 4 bases and 5 bases, in that order; junction bases with no gene match: 11. CDR3: CASSPLGLAGAETQYF. The CDR3 DNA reads TGTGCCAGCAGCCCGCTAGGGCTAGCGGGGGCCGAGACCCAGTACTTC. The variable domain in full, with the rest retrieved from reference TRBV9 and TRBJ2-5, is DSGVTQTPKHLITATGQRVTLRCSPRSGDLSVYWYQQSLDQGLQFLIQYYNGEERAKGNILERFSAQQFPDLHSELNLSSLELGDSALYFCASSPLGLAGAETQYFGPGTRLLVL.

The J gene is TRBJ2-2, the V gene TRBV28; a weak D match, TRBD1 (5 bases). This CDR3 is built from 14 residues. CDR1 and CDR2 (germline): MDHEN, SYDVKM. Trimming took 9 bases from V and 1 from J, leaving 12 bases between them. CDR3 coding DNA: TGTGCCAGTTCGCCAGGGATGAACACCGGGGAGCTGTTTTTT. Its protein is CASSPGMNTGELFF.

This chain uses TRBV28 with TRBJ2-7; D unresolved. From germline, CDR1 is MDHEN and CDR2 SYDVKM. Deletions cut 3 bases from V and 4 bases from J, with 13 bases between. The CDR3 is made up of 14 amino acids. CDR3 in amino acids: CASSLNRPSYEQYF. DNA of the CDR3: TGTGCCAGCAGTTTGAACCGGCCCTCGTACGAGCAGTACTTC.

The chain joins TRBV7-9 to TRBJ2-3, with D perhaps TRBD1 (6 bases). The CDR3 contains 15 residues. V lost 1 base and J lost 6, with 14 bases in between. Germline CDR1 SEHNR, CDR2 FQNEAQ (reference sequence). CDR3 coding DNA: TGTGCCAGCAGCTTAGGACAGGAGATTTACGATACGCAGTATTTT. Its translation: CASSLGQEIYDTQYF.

The chain combines TRBV29-1 with TRBJ2-7; a weak D match, TRBD2 (5 bases). With 4 bases removed from V and 10 bases from J, the gap between germline ends came to 17 bases. The CDR3 has 12 amino acids. Germline V gene lookup returns CDR1 SQVTM and CDR2 ANQGSEA. The CDR3 loop reads CSVVSNGVEQYF. The CDR3 bases are TGCAGCGTTGTGTCAAACGGGGTGGAACAGTACTTC.

The rearrangement uses TRBV4-3 and TRBJ2-3, with 8 nucleotides matching TRBD2. The CDR3 consists of 17 residues. The germline CDR1 and CDR2 sequences are LGHNA and YSLEER. V dropped 1 base and J dropped 5; count of bases not matched to a gene: 11. In DNA, the CDR3 is TGCGCCAGCAGCCAAGCTCGCGGGAGGAGGATGGGAGATACGCAGTATTTT. Encoded protein: CASSQARGRRMGDTQYF.

The chain recombines TRBV5-6 with TRBJ2-7, with 7 bases identical to TRBD2. Germline V CDR1 and CDR2: SGHDT, YYEEEE. The trim removed 4 bases at V and 12 bases at J, leaving 7 bases unmatched. The CDR3 is 11 residues long. The DNA for the CDR3 is TGTGCCAGCAGCCAGGCCGGGACTACGTACTTC. Protein sequence: CASSQAGTTYF. The variable domain in full, completed from reference TRBV5-6 and TRBJ2-7, reads DAGVTQSPTHLIKTRGQQVTLRCSPKSGHDTVSWYQQALGQGPQFIFQYYEEEERQRGNFPDRFSGHQFPNYSSELNVNALLLGDSALYLCASSQAGTTYFGPGTRLTVT.

The chain is built from TRBV29-1 and TRBJ2-3; D uncertain. The CDR3 runs to 10 residues. The germline gives CDR1 SQVTM, CDR2 ANQGSEA. Trimming took off 6 bases at V and 2 bases at J, with 3 bases between the two ends. The CDR3 sequence is CSVTTDTQYF. The CDR3 DNA follows: TGCAGCGTCACCACAGATACGCAGTATTTT.

J is TRBJ2-1 and V is TRBV7-3; a possible D gene is TRBD2 (5 bases). V lost 8 bases to trimming and J lost 3 bases, with 14 bases between them. CDR1 and CDR2 from the germline V gene are SGHTA and FQGTGA. The CDR3 length is 14 residues. Written as DNA, the CDR3 is TGTGCCAGCGGAAGAGGGCCCTACTACAATGAGCAGTTCTTC. It specifies CASGRGPYYNEQFF.